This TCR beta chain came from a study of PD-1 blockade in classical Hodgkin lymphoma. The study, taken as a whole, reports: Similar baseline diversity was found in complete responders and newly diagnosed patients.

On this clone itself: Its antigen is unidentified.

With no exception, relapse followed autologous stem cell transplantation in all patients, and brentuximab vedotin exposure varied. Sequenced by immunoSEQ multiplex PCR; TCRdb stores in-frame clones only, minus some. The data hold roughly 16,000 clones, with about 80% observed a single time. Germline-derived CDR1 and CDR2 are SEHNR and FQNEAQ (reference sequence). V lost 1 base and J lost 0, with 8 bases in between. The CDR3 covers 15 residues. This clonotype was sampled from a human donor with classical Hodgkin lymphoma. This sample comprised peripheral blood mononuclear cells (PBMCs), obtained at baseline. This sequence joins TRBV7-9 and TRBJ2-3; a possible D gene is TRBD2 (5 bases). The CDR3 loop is CASSLETGSTDTQYF. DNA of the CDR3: TGTGCCAGCAGCTTAGAAACGGGAAGCACAGATACGCAGTATTTT.